Listed below are T cell receptor beta chains from one sample, sequenced in a study of shared clonotypes between healthy human individuals. The protocol was immunoSEQ multiplex PCR, while the TCRdb copy is restricted to in-frame clones and leaves out a portion. Counted here are roughly 1,800,000 clones, roughly 94% occurring once; the ten biggest clones make up under 1.5%. Sample: naive CD8+ T cells sorted from blood. All receptors come from a man aged 18 to 29 in good health. Each CDR3 is given with its conserved first and last residue. Clone size is stated in some rows and not others, as once, few, many or a class when expanded.

J: TRBJ2-7; V: TRBV6-1; size: few; CDR3: CASSELQGPTYEQYF
J: TRBJ2-1; V: TRBV4-1; size: NA; CDR3: CASSPSPRDGYNEQFF
J: TRBJ2-7; V: TRBV6-5; size: NA; CDR3: CASSYPGTGVYEQYF
J: TRBJ1-2; V: TRBV27; size: NA; CDR3: CASAAWAGSNYGYTF
J: TRBJ2-7; V: TRBV15; size: NA; CDR3: CATSGRTSGTYEQYF
J: TRBJ2-5; V: TRBV7-6; size: NA; CDR3: CASSLLGGVQETQYF
J: TRBJ2-1; V: TRBV30; size: NA; CDR3: CAWSGVAGSYNEQFF
J: TRBJ1-1; V: TRBV4-1; size: NA; CDR3: CASSQIPGANTEAFF
J: TRBJ2-6; V: TRBV6-5; size: NA; CDR3: CASSYLQGANVLTF
J: TRBJ2-7; V: TRBV7-9; size: NA; CDR3: CASSLVLDSMAYEQYF
J: TRBJ1-1; V: TRBV14; size: NA; CDR3: CASSRGVLNTEAFF
J: TRBJ2-7; V: TRBV7-2; size: NA; CDR3: CASSLGLSSYEQYF
J: TRBJ2-5; V: TRBV4-3; size: NA; CDR3: CASSQDGPPSTGLQETQYF
J: TRBJ1-4; V: TRBV19; size: NA; CDR3: CASSRGEKLFF
J: TRBJ2-7; V: TRBV6-5; size: NA; CDR3: CASSPEAGSSYEQYF
J: TRBJ2-7; V: TRBV4-1; size: NA; CDR3: CASSQGVLAGNEQYF
J: TRBJ1-1; V: TRBV9; size: NA; CDR3: CASSVGGTEAFF
J: TRBJ2-7; V: TRBV28; size: NA; CDR3: CGSSPGDTSSSYEQYF
J: TRBJ2-7; V: TRBV10-3; size: NA; CDR3: CAISEPGKGSYEQYF
J: TRBJ1-1; V: TRBV28; size: NA; CDR3: CGTSDTEAFF
J: TRBJ1-5; V: TRBV6-5; size: NA; CDR3: CASSYRGRDQPQHF
J: TRBJ2-2; V: TRBV6-6; size: NA; CDR3: CASSAGSGELFF
J: TRBJ2-7; V: TRBV6-1; size: NA; CDR3: CATQTSYEQYF
J: TRBJ1-5; V: TRBV30; size: NA; CDR3: CAWTPSRLTGGHF
J: TRBJ2-1; V: TRBV4-1; size: NA; CDR3: CASSQAGVTYNEQFF
J: TRBJ2-1; V: TRBV27; size: NA; CDR3: CASRGGGYEQFF